Described below is a single TCR beta chain sequence and its context. From blood CD8+ and CD4+ T cells, TCR beta sequences were generated. The patients serving as multiple sclerosis controls were treatment-naive. They had stable or active relapsing-remitting disease and fulfilled revised McDonald criteria. TEMRA cells were FACS-enriched, and CD8+ and CD4+ T cells were isolated negatively. V was shortened by 2 bases and J by 3 bases, with 15 bases between the two germline ends. The length of the CDR3 is 16 residues. Germline CDR1 and CDR2: MNHNY and SVGAGI (reference sequence). This entry comes from a study of CD8 T cells in Susac syndrome. The RNA, about 0.5 to 1 ug, was put through reverse transcription using random hexamers. Across 54 Vbeta and 13 Jbeta, immunoSEQ multiplex PCR amplified TCR beta CDR3. TCRdb used MiXCR to reprocess the immunoSEQ multiplex PCR reads, holding one entry per CDR3 protein. The table has a few hundred thousand distinct CDR3 sequences, approximately 95% seen once.

The receptor was derived from a human donor with multiple sclerosis. V gene TRBV6-6 combines with J gene TRBJ2-3; D tentatively reads TRBD1 or TRBD2 (6 bases each). Sequencing was performed on CD4+ T cells from PBMCs. This CDR3 is CASSYVGGRETDTQYF. CDR3 nucleotide sequence: TGTGCCAGCAGTTACGTCGGGGGCCGGGAAACAGATACGCAGTATTTT.